This paragraph covers one TCR beta chain sequence. Source study methods: By means of reference gene primer amplification, nucleated cell counts were estimated. Sequenced by immunoSEQ multiplex PCR; TCRdb stores in-frame clones only, minus some. V and J calls and clone size follow that table, whereas D and trimming were derived from the DNA. Found here are roughly 70,000 clones, about 88% of them singletons; the top ten hold roughly 9%. The sample is drawn from a study of blood T cell repertoires in COVID-19. About the research overall: Acute-phase and convalescent COVID-19 samples originated in the United States, Italy and Spain. The analysed material was cDNA or gDNA that came from T cells, B-cell-depleted T cells, or PBMCs.

This TCR derives from a man older than 75 with acute or convalescent COVID-19. The specimen was peripheral blood.

Here the CDR3 reads CASSPQGADTEAFF. Written as DNA, the CDR3 is TGTGCCAGCAGCCCACAGGGGGCGGACACTGAAGCTTTCTTT. The rearrangement uses TRBV3-1 (or the pseudogene TRBV3-2) and TRBJ1-1, with 9 bases matching TRBD1. J gave up 3 bases and V 4 bases, and 3 bases lay outside the gene matches. Germline CDR1 LGHDT, CDR2 YNNKEL (reference sequence). The CDR3 runs 14 residues.